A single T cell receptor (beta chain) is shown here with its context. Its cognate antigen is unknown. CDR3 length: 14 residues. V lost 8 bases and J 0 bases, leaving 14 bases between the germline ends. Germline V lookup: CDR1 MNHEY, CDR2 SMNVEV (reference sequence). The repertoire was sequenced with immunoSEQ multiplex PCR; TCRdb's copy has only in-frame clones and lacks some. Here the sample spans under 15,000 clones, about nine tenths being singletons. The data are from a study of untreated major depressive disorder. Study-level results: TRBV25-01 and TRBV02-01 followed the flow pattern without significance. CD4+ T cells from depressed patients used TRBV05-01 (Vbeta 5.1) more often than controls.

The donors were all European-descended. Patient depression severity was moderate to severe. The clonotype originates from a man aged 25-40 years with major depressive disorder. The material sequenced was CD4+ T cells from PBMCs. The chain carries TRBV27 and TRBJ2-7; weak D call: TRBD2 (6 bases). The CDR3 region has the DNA TGTGCCAGCGGGACTGCGATAGGCTCCTACGAGCAGTACTTC. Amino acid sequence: CASGTAIGSYEQYF.